The 21 T cell receptor beta chains below were found in one sample sequenced in a study of blood T cell repertoires in COVID-19. The protocol was immunoSEQ multiplex PCR, while the TCRdb copy is restricted to in-frame clones and leaves out a portion. The sample holds approximately 200,000 clones, roughly 76% seen once. Sequenced material: peripheral blood. These receptors originate from a human donor in a cohort sampled during active COVID-19.

V usage is TRBV11-2 and J usage is TRBJ2-7, with D perhaps TRBD1 (6 bases). Trimming shortened V by 3 bases and J by 2 bases, and 11 bases separated the two germline ends. Germline CDR1 reads SGHAT; CDR2 reads FQNNGV. The CDR3 covers 14 residues. The CDR3 DNA sequence: TGTGCCAGCAGCTTCCAAAGGACAGCCTACGAGCAGTACTTC. It specifies CASSFQRTAYEQYF.

V gene TRBV19 combines with J gene TRBJ2-7; a possible D gene is TRBD1 (7 bases). CDR1 LNHDA and CDR2 SQIVND come from the germline V gene (reference sequence). The CDR3 runs 14 residues. The V and J ends lost 3 bases and 2 bases respectively, with 11 bases between them. This chain's CDR3 is CASSIQGGPYEQYF. CDR3 sequence (DNA): TGTGCCAGTAGTATCCAGGGGGGTCCCTACGAGCAGTACTTC.

This clone was seen once. The chain employs TRBV5-8 and TRBJ2-7, with D perhaps matching TRBD2 (5 bases). The CDR3 is made up of 12 amino acids. The germline V gene has CDR1 SGHTS and CDR2 YDEGEE. Trimming cost V 7 bases and J 0 bases, with 8 bases left between them. The CDR3 region has the DNA TGTGCCAGCGCCGGGAACTCCTACGAGCAGTACTTC. As protein: CASAGNSYEQYF.

This clone appeared once. The rearrangement uses TRBV7-8 and TRBJ2-1, with TRBD2 as a possible D gene (5 bases). CDR1 is SGHVS, CDR2 FQNEAQ, per germline. Trimming removed 1 base at V and 7 bases at J, with 14 bases between. This CDR3 has 15 amino acids. The CDR3: CASSLVRGTRNEQFF. The DNA of the CDR3 is TGTGCCAGCAGCTTAGTACGGGGAACCAGAAATGAGCAGTTCTTC.

This clone was counted once. The chain uses TRBV9 and TRBJ2-3; TRBD2 matches at 10 bases. Germline CDR1 is SGDLS and CDR2 is YYNGEE. CDR3 length: 16 amino acids. V was pared by 4 bases and J by 3 bases, with 8 bases of the junction left unmatched. The CDR3 protein is CASSPRSSGRTDTQYF. DNA of the CDR3: TGTGCCAGCAGCCCTCGTTCTAGCGGGAGAACAGATACGCAGTATTTT.

This clone has more than one count but fewer than ten. The chain links TRBV12-3 or TRBV12-4 to TRBJ2-7; D gene uncertain. This CDR3 is built from 12 residues. V was cut by 9 bases and J by 1 base, with 10 bases left in between. For the CDR3, the DNA is TGTGCCAGGATTCCAACATCCTACGAGCAGTACTTC. Encoded protein: CARIPTSYEQYF.

The J gene is TRBJ2-7, the V gene TRBV27, with a weak D call TRBD1 (5 bases). Germline CDR1 reads MNHEY; CDR2 reads SMNVEV (reference sequence). Trimming left V 0 bases short and J 0 bases short, with 9 bases between. CDR3 length: 15 amino acids. CDR3 in amino acids: CASSLSGRFSYEQYF. CDR3 coding DNA: TGTGCCAGCAGTTTATCGGGGCGGTTCTCCTACGAGCAGTACTTC.

In this sample, this clone turned up a few times. The V call is TRBV7-2, the J call TRBJ2-7; D is undetermined. Germline CDR1 reads SGHTA; CDR2 reads FQGNSA. The ends were cut back, 1 base at V and 3 bases at J, with 4 bases in the middle. This CDR3 has 12 amino acids. In nucleotides, the CDR3 is TGTGCCAGCAGCTTAGACTACTACGAGCAGTACTTC. It specifies CASSLDYYEQYF. The full variable domain, completed using reference TRBV7-2 and TRBJ2-7, is GAGVSQSPSNKVTEKGKDVELRCDPISGHTALYWYRQSLGQGLEFLIYFQGNSAPDKSGLPSDRFSAERTGGSVSTLTIQRTQQEDSAVYLCASSLDYYEQYFGPGTRLTVT.

V gene TRBV7-8 combines with J gene TRBJ1-5, with TRBD1 as a possible D gene (6 bases). In germline, CDR1 is SGHVS, CDR2 FQNEAQ. The CDR3 spans 16 residues. Trimming took off 5 bases at V and 2 bases at J, with 16 bases between the two ends. The CDR3 is CASSPMNRVRNQPQHF. DNA for the CDR3: TGTGCCAGCAGCCCTATGAACAGGGTGCGCAATCAGCCCCAGCATTTT.

At least ten counts were recorded for this clone. The chain carries TRBV27 and TRBJ2-7; 10 nucleotides match TRBD2. The CDR3 has 12 amino acids. V dropped 11 bases and J dropped 2; count of bases not matched to a gene: 3. CDR1 and CDR2 (germline): MNHEY, SMNVEV (reference sequence). CDR3 sequence (DNA): TGTGCCGTAACTAGCGGGACCTACGAGCAGTACTTC. The encoded protein is CAVTSGTYEQYF.

J is TRBJ2-7 and V is TRBV9, with a tentative D call TRBD2 (5 bases). The germline CDR1 and CDR2 sequences are SGDLS and YYNGEE. Trimming stripped 2 bases from V and 0 bases from J, with 9 bases between. CDR3 size: 14 residues. CDR3 sequence (DNA): TGTGCCAGCAGCGTGGACTCCTACTCCTACGAGCAGTACTTC. Residues: CASSVDSYSYEQYF.

This clone was seen more than once but under ten times. The V call is TRBV7-2, the J call TRBJ2-5, with 8 bases identical to TRBD2. This CDR3 has 15 amino acids. Trimming removed 2 bases from V and 4 bases from J; junction bases left unmatched: 6. CDR1 is SGHTA, CDR2 FQGNSA, per germline. Here the CDR3 reads CASSLNGLAGETQYF. DNA for the CDR3: TGTGCCAGCAGCTTAAATGGTCTAGCGGGAGAGACCCAGTACTTC.

The V call is TRBV24-1, the J call TRBJ2-7; perhaps TRBD2 as D (6 bases). CDR3 length: 13 residues. CDR1 KGHDR and CDR2 SFDVKD come from the germline V gene. Trimming left V 0 bases short and J 4 bases short, with 6 bases between. CDR3 bases: TGTGCCACCAGTGATTTGCGGGGGTACGAGCAGTACTTC. Amino acids: CATSDLRGYEQYF.

The chain is built from TRBV28 and TRBJ2-1; TRBD1 agrees at 7 bases. From germline, CDR1 is MDHEN and CDR2 SYDVKM. CDR3 size: 17 residues. The V and J ends lost 2 bases and 10 bases, in that order; junction bases with no gene match: 17. The CDR3 reads CASSLKRATGIFREQFF. The DNA for the CDR3 is TGTGCCAGCAGTTTAAAGCGCGCGACAGGGATTTTTCGGGAGCAGTTCTTC.

The V gene is TRBV6-5, the J gene TRBJ1-5, with TRBD1 matching over 8 bases. J lost 2 bases, V lost 4 bases, and 4 bases had no gene match. CDR1 MNHEY and CDR2 SVGAGI come from the germline V gene. The CDR3 spans 15 residues. The CDR3 is CASSSDRGGNQPQHF. CDR3 DNA: TGTGCCAGCAGTTCCGACAGGGGTGGCAATCAGCCCCAGCATTTT.

The chain links TRBV28 to TRBJ1-1; D gene unclear. V was clipped by 7 bases and J by 0 bases, with 12 bases between them. The CDR3 is made up of 14 amino acids. The germline CDR1 and CDR2 sequences are MDHEN and SYDVKM. In DNA, the CDR3 is TGTGCCAGCACCCTGGAGACCATGAACACTGAAGCTTTCTTT. Translated, it gives CASTLETMNTEAFF.

The CDR3 loop reads CASSRGGPETQYF. The CDR3 DNA reads TGCGCCAGCAGCCGGGGGGGGCCAGAGACCCAGTACTTC. The genes are TRBV5-1 and TRBJ2-5, with 8 positions matching TRBD2. CDR1 and CDR2 (germline): SGHRS, YFSETQ. There are 13 residues in the CDR3. The V gene end was trimmed by 4 bases and the J gene end by 4 bases; junction bases not matched to a gene: 3.

This clone occurred once. J is TRBJ2-3 and V is TRBV4-1; D gene unclear. The CDR3 runs to 12 residues. Looked up from germline, CDR1 is MGHRA and CDR2 is YSYEKL. Trimming pared 1 base from V and 5 bases from J, leaving 4 bases between. CDR3 sequence (DNA): TGCGCCAGCAGCCAAGTTCAAGATACGCAGTATTTT. Translating gives CASSQVQDTQYF.

The chain has TRBV7-8 and TRBJ1-5; a weak D match, TRBD1 (5 bases). Trimming took off 5 bases at V and 4 bases at J, with 6 bases between the two ends. Germline CDR1 SGHVS, CDR2 FQNEAQ. This CDR3 contains 12 residues. This CDR3 reads CASSPGNQPQHF. The CDR3, as DNA: TGTGCCAGCAGCCCAGGGAATCAGCCCCAGCATTTT.

The V gene is TRBV28, the J gene TRBJ1-4, with 8 bases fitting TRBD1. This CDR3 region has 21 residues. V lost 3 bases to trimming and J lost 8 bases; unmatched junction nucleotides: 26. Germline V gives CDR1 MDHEN, CDR2 SYDVKM. This CDR3 is CASSFLAPAIGTDRAYEKLFF. DNA for the CDR3: TGTGCCAGCAGTTTCTTGGCCCCTGCCATCGGGACGGACAGGGCATACGAAAAACTGTTTTTT.

J is TRBJ2-1 and V is TRBV24-1; 10 positions agree with TRBD2. CDR1 and CDR2 (germline): KGHDR, SFDVKD. This CDR3 region has 17 residues. V was pared by 4 bases and J by 2 bases, with 7 bases of the junction left unmatched. CDR3 amino acids: CATSDDTGTSAYNEQFF. The CDR3 DNA is TGTGCCACCAGTGACGACACCGGGACTAGCGCCTACAATGAGCAGTTCTTC.